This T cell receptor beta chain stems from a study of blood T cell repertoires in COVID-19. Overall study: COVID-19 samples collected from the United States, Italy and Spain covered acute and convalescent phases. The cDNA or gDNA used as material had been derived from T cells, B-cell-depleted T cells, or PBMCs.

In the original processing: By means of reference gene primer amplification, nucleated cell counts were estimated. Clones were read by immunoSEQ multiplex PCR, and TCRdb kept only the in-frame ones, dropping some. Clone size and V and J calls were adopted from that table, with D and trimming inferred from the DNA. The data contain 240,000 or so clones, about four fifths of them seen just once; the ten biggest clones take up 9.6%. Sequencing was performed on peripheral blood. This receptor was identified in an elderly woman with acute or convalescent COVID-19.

The CDR3 sequence is CASSIGPDRLNTEAFF. Here the CDR3 DNA reads TGTGCCAGTAGTATAGGGCCCGACAGGTTGAACACTGAAGCTTTCTTT. The gene calls are TRBV19 and TRBJ1-1, with D maybe TRBD1 (6 bases). The CDR3 sequence is 16 residues long. Germline lookup yields CDR1 LNHDA and CDR2 SQIVND (reference sequence). The V end lost 1 base, the J end lost 0 bases, and 12 bases lay between the germline ends.